The 24 T cell receptor beta chains presented below share a single source sample, sequenced in a study of lymphopenia after photon versus proton radiotherapy. Some clones are missing from TCRdb's copy, which holds only in-frame ones; the method was immunoSEQ multiplex PCR. Of 150,000 to 200,000 clones listed, about 88% are singletons. The source was peripheral blood, collected from a patient treated with photon-based radiotherapy. The receptors here all came from a man in his fifties with gastric cancer.

The rearrangement uses TRBV11-2 and TRBJ2-7; D possibly corresponds to TRBD1 (5 bases). CDR3 length equals 15 residues. V was shortened by 2 bases and J by 1 base, with 12 bases between the two germline ends. Germline assignment: CDR1 SGHAT and CDR2 FQNNGV. The CDR3: CASSLTGLNSYEQYF. The CDR3, as DNA: TGTGCCAGCAGCTTAACAGGTCTGAATTCCTACGAGCAGTACTTC.

V gene TRBV20-1 combines with J gene TRBJ2-5; no firm D call. The CDR3 contains 11 residues. The V end was cut by 6 bases, the J end by 13 bases, with 18 bases between. Germline V gives CDR1 DFQATT, CDR2 SNEGSKA (reference sequence). For the CDR3, the DNA is TGCAGTGCCCCCGAGCTAGGGCTGGTGTACTTC. Protein product: CSAPELGLVYF.

The genes are TRBV5-1 and TRBJ2-7; TRBD1 is a possible D gene (6 bases). This CDR3 has 13 amino acids. Germline-derived CDR1 and CDR2 are SGHRS and YFSETQ. V was clipped by 3 bases and J by 5 bases, with 12 bases between them. The CDR3 nucleotides are TGCGCCAGCAGCTCCGACCCAGGGGACGAGCAGTACTTC. Translated, it gives CASSSDPGDEQYF.

The chain carries TRBV27 and TRBJ1-2, with D maybe TRBD1 (5 bases). Trimming took 5 bases from V and 6 from J, leaving 19 bases between them. CDR1 is MNHEY and CDR2 is SMNVEV in the germline V gene (reference sequence). This CDR3 is 15 amino acids long. CDR3 DNA: TGTGCCAGCAGTCCGCGGGGAGGGGCGGAGAATGGCTACACCTTC. It translates to CASSPRGGAENGYTF.

The chain has TRBV30 and TRBJ2-1; D is ambiguous. The CDR3 has 18 residues. Germline CDR1 is GTSNPN and CDR2 is SVGIG (reference sequence). V dropped 0 bases and J dropped 5 bases, with 23 bases sitting between them. CDR3 sequence: CAWSVSPAWAGYNNEQFF. In DNA, the CDR3 is TGTGCCTGGAGTGTATCCCCCGCCTGGGCAGGATATAACAATGAGCAGTTCTTC.

This chain connects TRBV6-1 to TRBJ1-5; no firm D call. CDR1 and CDR2 (germline): MNHNS, SASEGT. V shed 0 bases and J shed 0 bases, with 6 bases lying between them. This CDR3 is 15 amino acids long. This chain's CDR3 is CASSEAQTSNQPQHF. The CDR3 bases are TGTGCCAGCAGTGAAGCGCAGACTAGCAATCAGCCCCAGCATTTT.

With respect to this clone: This CDR3 is also generated by other DNA sequences in the sample. This chain joins TRBV9 and TRBJ2-2; D perhaps matches TRBD2 (5 bases). There are 13 residues in the CDR3. Germline CDR1 SGDLS, CDR2 YYNGEE. V dropped 0 bases and J dropped 5 bases, with 5 bases sitting between them. CDR3 sequence: CASSVGGTGELFF. The CDR3, as DNA: TGTGCCAGCAGCGTAGGCGGGACCGGGGAGCTGTTTTTT.

The V call is TRBV18, the J call TRBJ1-1; tentatively, D is TRBD1 (5 bases). The CDR3 length is 13 residues. The germline V gene has CDR1 KGHSH and CDR2 LQKENI. Trimming stripped 2 bases from V and 3 bases from J, with 7 bases between. CDR3 DNA: TGTGCCAGCTCACCAAGACAGTACACTGAAGCTTTCTTT. This codes for CASSPRQYTEAFF.

This chain joins TRBV6-1 and TRBJ1-3; TRBD1 agrees at 7 bases. Germline-derived CDR1 and CDR2 are MNHNS and SASEGT. Trimming took 7 bases from V and 8 from J; bases not matched to a gene: 11. The CDR3 runs 14 residues. The CDR3 DNA sequence: TGTGCCAGCACGATGGGACAGTATTTAGACACCATATATTTT. As protein: CASTMGQYLDTIYF.

The chain is built from TRBV12-5 and TRBJ2-1, with 14 bases matching TRBD2. This CDR3 comprises 16 residues. V shed 6 bases and J 7 bases; nucleotides not matched to a gene: 8. CDR1 and CDR2 from the germline V gene are LGHNT and FRNRAP. This chain's CDR3 is CASGLPGLAGENEQFF. In DNA, the CDR3 is TGTGCTAGTGGCCTACCGGGACTAGCGGGAGAGAATGAGCAGTTCTTC.

This chain connects TRBV5-5 to TRBJ2-5; D is undetermined. The CDR3 runs to 14 residues. Germline lookup yields CDR1 SGHKS and CDR2 YYEKEE (reference sequence). The V end lost 0 bases, the J end lost 4 bases, and 10 bases lay between the germline ends. The CDR3 spells CASSLEGVLETQYF. CDR3 in DNA: TGTGCCAGCAGCTTGGAAGGAGTTTTAGAGACCCAGTACTTC.

This sequence joins TRBV9 and TRBJ2-3; D is possibly TRBD2 (5 bases). CDR1 and CDR2 (germline): SGDLS, YYNGEE. The CDR3 spans 15 residues. V was shortened by 0 bases and J by 2 bases, with 10 bases between the two germline ends. CDR3 sequence: CASSVALAITDTQYF. Here the CDR3 DNA reads TGTGCCAGCAGCGTAGCTCTAGCTATCACAGATACGCAGTATTTT.

The chain has TRBV30 and TRBJ1-1; 9 nucleotides match TRBD1. This CDR3 comprises 13 residues. V dropped 4 bases and J dropped 1; count of bases not matched to a gene: 1. Germline V gene lookup returns CDR1 GTSNPN and CDR2 SVGIG (reference sequence). The CDR3 protein is CAWMGQGNTEAFF. The CDR3 DNA reads as TGTGCCTGGATGGGACAGGGGAACACTGAAGCTTTCTTT.

The gene calls are TRBV30 and TRBJ1-6, with no clear D. V was cut by 0 bases and J by 6 bases, with 9 bases left in between. Germline lookup yields CDR1 GTSNPN and CDR2 SVGIG (reference sequence). This CDR3 has 14 residues. CDR3 in DNA: TGTGCCTGGAGTGTTGACCTGGGTAATTCACCCCTCCACTTT. Amino acid sequence: CAWSVDLGNSPLHF. The full variable domain, with the rest looked up from reference TRBV30 and TRBJ1-6, is SQTIHQWPATLVQPVGSPLSLECTVEGTSNPNLYWYRQAAGRGLQLLFYSVGIGQISSEVPQNLSASRPQDRQFILSSKKLLLSDSGFYLCAWSVDLGNSPLHFGNGTRLTVT.

The chain employs TRBV7-9 and TRBJ2-7; D is tentatively TRBD1 or TRBD2 (5 bases each). With 5 bases removed from V and 1 base from J, the gap between germline ends came to 12 bases. The CDR3 is 14 amino acids. From germline, CDR1 is SEHNR and CDR2 FQNEAQ (reference sequence). The CDR3, as DNA: TGTGCCAGCAGCCCTGGGACCAAGTCCTACGAGCAGTACTTC. This encodes CASSPGTKSYEQYF.

The rearrangement links TRBV5-4 to TRBJ2-1; TRBD1 matches at 8 bases. Germline-derived CDR1 and CDR2 are SGHNT and YYREEE (reference sequence). The CDR3 has 15 residues. With 4 bases clipped from V and 5 bases from J, the junction kept 8 bases outside the gene matches. The chain's CDR3 is CASSRGQGLNNEQFF. CDR3 coding DNA: TGTGCCAGCAGCCGTGGACAGGGCCTAAACAATGAGCAGTTCTTC.

The rearrangement uses TRBV11-2 and TRBJ2-1; D remains ambiguous. The V gene's germline CDR1 is SGHAT and CDR2 FQNNGV. V dropped 5 bases and J dropped 5 bases, with 13 bases sitting between them. The CDR3 has 14 amino acids. The CDR3 sequence: CASSVDSLHNEQFF. In DNA, the CDR3 is TGTGCCAGCAGCGTTGATAGCCTCCACAATGAGCAGTTCTTC.

CDR3 in amino acids: CASSGAGEVEQYF. In nucleotides, the CDR3 is TGCGCCAGCAGCGGGGCAGGGGAAGTCGAGCAGTACTTC. V and J are TRBV5-1 and TRBJ2-7; tentative D call: TRBD1 (6 bases). The CDR3 is made up of 13 amino acids. Germline V lookup: CDR1 SGHRS, CDR2 YFSETQ. Trimming took off 4 bases at V and 6 bases at J, with 14 bases between the two ends.

The gene calls are TRBV2 and TRBJ1-5; no firm D call. The CDR3 totals 15 residues. The germline V gene encodes CDR1 SNHLY and CDR2 FYNNEI. The V end was cut by 4 bases, the J end by 0 bases, with 10 bases between. CDR3 residues: CASSGPGLSNQPQHF. CDR3 DNA: TGTGCCAGCAGTGGGCCAGGTCTTAGCAATCAGCCCCAGCATTTT.

The genes are TRBV10-2 and TRBJ1-1; D not certain. CDR1 WSHSY and CDR2 SAAADI come from the germline V gene. The germline V and J ends were trimmed by 7 bases and 1 base, with 13 bases remaining between them. This CDR3 region has 14 residues. The CDR3 sequence is CASNQPGRNTEAFF. CDR3 nucleotide sequence: TGCGCCAGCAACCAACCGGGGAGGAACACTGAAGCTTTCTTT.

This clone turned up a few times. The rearrangement joins TRBV27 to TRBJ1-5; TRBD1 matches 7 bases. Unmatched junction bases numbered 7, after V lost 5 bases and J lost 3 bases. There are 15 residues in the CDR3. The V gene's germline CDR1 is MNHEY and CDR2 SMNVEV (reference sequence). For the CDR3, the DNA is TGTGCCAGCAGTCCCGGACAGGTTTCCAATCAGCCCCAGCATTTT. It is translated as CASSPGQVSNQPQHF.

The chain combines TRBV6-5 with TRBJ2-7, with a tentative D call TRBD1 (5 bases). The ends were cut back, 0 bases at V and 3 bases at J, with 9 bases in the middle. The CDR3 runs 14 residues. Germline CDR1 reads MNHEY; CDR2 reads SVGAGI. The CDR3: CASSYSRQRYEQYF. The CDR3 DNA sequence: TGTGCCAGCAGTTACTCGAGACAGCGCTACGAGCAGTACTTC.

The chain uses TRBV18 and TRBJ2-7; no firm D call. Germline V CDR1 and CDR2: KGHSH, LQKENI. This CDR3 spans 14 amino acids. V lost 3 bases and J lost 5, with 14 bases in between. The CDR3 loop is CASSPPGIPHEQYF. Here the CDR3 DNA reads TGTGCCAGCTCACCGCCTGGGATTCCCCACGAGCAGTACTTC.

The J gene is TRBJ1-1, the V gene TRBV18, with a weak D call TRBD1 (6 bases). The CDR3 consists of 15 residues. With 3 bases removed from V and 5 bases from J, the gap between germline ends came to 16 bases. Germline-derived CDR1 and CDR2 are KGHSH and LQKENI. In DNA, the CDR3 is TGTGCCAGCTCACCTCTAGGGGGAGTAGAGACTGAAGCTTTCTTT. This gives the protein CASSPLGGVETEAFF.